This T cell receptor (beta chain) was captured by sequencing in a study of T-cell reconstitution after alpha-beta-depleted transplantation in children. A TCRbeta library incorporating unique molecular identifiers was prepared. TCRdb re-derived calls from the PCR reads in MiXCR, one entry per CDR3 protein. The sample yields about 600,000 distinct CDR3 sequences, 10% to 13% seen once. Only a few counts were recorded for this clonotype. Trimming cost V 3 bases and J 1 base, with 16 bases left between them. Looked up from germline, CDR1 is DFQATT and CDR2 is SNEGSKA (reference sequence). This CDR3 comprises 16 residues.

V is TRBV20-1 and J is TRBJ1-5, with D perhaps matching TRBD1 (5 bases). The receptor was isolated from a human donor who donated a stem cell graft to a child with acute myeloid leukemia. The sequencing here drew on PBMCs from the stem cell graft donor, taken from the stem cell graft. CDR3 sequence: CSASPGTPGSNQPQHF. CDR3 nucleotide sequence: TGCAGTGCTAGCCCCGGGACGCCGGGGAGCAATCAGCCCCAGCATTTT.